This T cell receptor (beta chain) was identified in a study of CD8 T cells in Susac syndrome. Random-hexamer reverse transcription was applied to about 0.5 to 1 ug RNA. An immunoSEQ multiplex PCR generated amplified TCR beta CDR3 products spanning 54 Vbeta and 13 Jbeta. TCRdb re-called the immunoSEQ multiplex PCR reads through MiXCR, storing one row per CDR3 protein. The data show fewer than 300,000 distinct CDR3 sequences, around 84% seen once. The study, taken as a whole, reports: A relatively small number of individuals underwent TCR sequencing and HLA analysis.

The germline V gene has CDR1 MGHRA and CDR2 YSYEKL. This CDR3 is built from 13 residues. V gave up 0 bases and J gave up 7 bases, with 9 bases separating them. CD8+ and CD4+ T cells taken from blood had their TCR beta sequenced. Negative isolation yielded the CD8+ and CD4+ T cells, while FACS enriched the TEMRA cells. Concerning this clonotype itself: The antigen remains undetermined.

V gene TRBV4-1 combines with J gene TRBJ1-1; D unclear. The TCR was taken from a human donor with multiple sclerosis. Material for sequencing was CD8+ T cells from PBMCs. CDR3 sequence: CASSQDVGNEAFF. The CDR3 nucleotides are TGCGCCAGCAGCCAAGATGTGGGTAATGAAGCTTTCTTT.